This is a list of T cell receptor beta chains from one sample in a study of blood T cell repertoires in COVID-19. Libraries were prepared by immunoSEQ multiplex PCR; TCRdb keeps only in-frame clonotypes and omits some of them. Among about 430,000 clones listed, around nine tenths were seen once. The sequenced sample was PBMCs or T cells enriched from blood (not recorded which). The receptors were gathered from a woman younger than 30 who had been exposed to COVID-19. The conserved cysteine and the conserved F or W are not part of the CDR3 here. A D gene is named only where the DNA matches it firmly. Rows may omit the clone size; those that give it use once, few, many or a size class.

>NA|TRBV20-1|TRBJ2-1|NA
SASVEGLPSGEQF
>NA|TRBV6-5|TRBJ1-1|TRBD1
ASSSTGQGATEAF
>NA|TRBV28|TRBJ2-1|TRBD2
ASSWTSGRSNEQF
>once|TRBV7-9|TRBJ2-1|NA
ASSLNGAYNEQF
>NA|TRBV6-5|TRBJ2-2|NA
ASSFTRTGELF
>NA|TRBV19|TRBJ1-3|NA
ASSTSGLPSGNTIY
>NA|TRBV19|TRBJ1-1|NA
ASRTGYTEAF
>NA|TRBV9|TRBJ2-7|NA
ASSVSPLSSYEQY
>few|TRBV7-9|TRBJ2-7|NA
ASSLIRTPYEQY
>NA|TRBV5-1|TRBJ2-3|TRBD2
ASSRTRRSDTQY
>NA|TRBV5-4|TRBJ2-1|TRBD2
ASSLVELAGGRNEQF
>NA|TRBV12-3/TRBV12-4|TRBJ1-2|NA
ASGGSYGYT
>NA|TRBV6-5|TRBJ1-2|TRBD1
ASRGQDLYGYT
>NA|TRBV27|TRBJ2-7|TRBD2
ASSLGLAGEQY
>NA|TRBV11-3|TRBJ2-1|NA
ASSPTGYYNEQF
>NA|TRBV3-1/TRBV3-2|TRBJ1-5|NA
ASSQAGINQPQH
>NA|TRBV4-2|TRBJ2-7|NA
ASSPPSGDVNSYEQY
>NA|TRBV5-1|TRBJ2-7|TRBD2
ASSLDTSGQLSYEQY
>NA|TRBV6-5|TRBJ2-7|TRBD1
ASSKPGQGGQEQY
>NA|TRBV10-1|TRBJ2-1|TRBD2
ASSTGLAGGRYNEQF
>NA|TRBV28|TRBJ1-2|NA
ASSPPSESNYGYT
>NA|TRBV2|TRBJ1-3|NA
ASSEPYNDEGQSSGNTIY
>NA|TRBV7-3|TRBJ2-7|NA
AIPSEGLGTHRGYEQY
>NA|TRBV27|TRBJ2-2|NA
ASSLGGRTGELF
>NA|TRBV28|TRBJ1-2|TRBD1
ASGSGTGIYGYT
>NA|TRBV9|TRBJ1-2|TRBD1
ASSNQGGTEVCGYT
>NA|TRBV6-2/TRBV6-3|TRBJ2-3|TRBD2
ASSYTPSGENTDTQY
>NA|TRBV11-3|TRBJ1-5|NA
ASSSVRDYSPLQPQH
>NA|TRBV5-1|TRBJ2-2|TRBD1
ASTSGGQTGELF
>NA|TRBV7-2|TRBJ1-5|NA
ASRQTGGRNQPQH
>NA|TRBV5-8|TRBJ2-5|NA
ASSPRGMETQY
>NA|TRBV24-1|TRBJ2-3|NA
ATSDRATEEDMDTQY
>NA|TRBV6-4|TRBJ1-4|TRBD1
ASSPRTGANEKLF
>NA|TRBV5-6|TRBJ1-5|TRBD1
ASSSKGQGTQPQH
>NA|TRBV6-5|TRBJ1-3|NA
ASSRGLSGNTIY
>NA|TRBV7-8|TRBJ1-5|NA
ASSLERGDQPQH
>NA|TRBV19|TRBJ2-7|TRBD2
ASSFTSGSDEQY
>NA|TRBV5-1|TRBJ2-5|TRBD1
ASSRDRGQETQY
>NA|TRBV9|TRBJ1-1|NA
ASSASGNTEAF
>NA|TRBV28|TRBJ2-1|NA
ASSLGDSVYNEQF
>NA|TRBV12-5|TRBJ1-5|NA
ASAGEANQPQH
>NA|TRBV5-1|TRBJ2-1|TRBD2
ASSLLAGGHNEQF
>NA|TRBV4-1|TRBJ1-5|NA
ASSQATLISSNQPQH
>few|TRBV6-5|TRBJ1-1|NA
ASSYGGVNTEAF
>NA|TRBV20-1|TRBJ2-1|NA
SASKGAAIYNEQF
>NA|TRBV18|TRBJ1-5|TRBD1
ASSPLGQSNQPQH
>NA|TRBV7-9|TRBJ1-3|TRBD1
ASRGQGSGNTIY